This T cell receptor (beta chain) was identified in a study of T cell responses to AZD1222 COVID-19 vaccine. The assay was immunoSEQ multiplex PCR, and TCRdb's table has in-frame clones only and misses some. The sample records about 140,000 clones, more than 85% being singletons. This specimen consisted of peripheral blood, obtained on day 0 of MenACWY control vaccination. This clonotype was obtained from an adult in good health.

The CDR3 nucleotides read TGTGCCAGCAGCCAAGATCGGGACGCCATAACCTTC. It codes for CASSQDRDAITF. V is TRBV3-1 (or the pseudogene TRBV3-2) and J is TRBJ1-2, with D possibly matching TRBD1 (5 bases). This CDR3 has 12 residues. Looked up from germline, CDR1 is LGHDT and CDR2 is YNNKEL (reference sequence). V lost 0 bases and J 14 bases, leaving 13 bases between the germline ends.